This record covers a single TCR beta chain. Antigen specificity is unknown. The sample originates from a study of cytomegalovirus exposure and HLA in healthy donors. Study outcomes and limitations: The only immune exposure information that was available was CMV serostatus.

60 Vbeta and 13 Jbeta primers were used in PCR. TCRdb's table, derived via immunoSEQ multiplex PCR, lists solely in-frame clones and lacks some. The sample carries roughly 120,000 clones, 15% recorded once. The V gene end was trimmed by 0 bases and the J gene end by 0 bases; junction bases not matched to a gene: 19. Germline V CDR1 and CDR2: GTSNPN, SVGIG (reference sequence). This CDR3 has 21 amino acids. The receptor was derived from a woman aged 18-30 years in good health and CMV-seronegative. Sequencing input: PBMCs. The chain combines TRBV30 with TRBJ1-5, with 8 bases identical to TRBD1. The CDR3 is CAWSVGRGRRISHNSNQPQHF. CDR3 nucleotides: TGTGCCTGGAGTGTAGGCAGGGGGCGGCGGATATCCCATAATAGCAATCAGCCCCAGCATTTT.